Listed below are T cell receptor beta chains from one sample, sequenced in a study of cytomegalovirus exposure and HLA in healthy donors. Assay used: immunoSEQ multiplex PCR; TCRdb lists only in-frame clones, some missing. The sample yields some 140,000 clones, approximately 90% seen once. Sequences were obtained from PBMCs. Receptors were obtained from a woman aged 25 to 39 in good health and CMV-seropositive. Each CDR3 is given with its conserved first and last residue. Each record gives: J gene, V gene, D gene, CDR3 protein. A D gene is named only where the DNA matches it firmly.

j_gene: TRBJ2-3
v_gene: TRBV5-1
d_gene: TRBD2
CDR3aa: CASSSLAGANTDTQYF

j_gene: TRBJ1-3
v_gene: TRBV9
d_gene: .
CDR3aa: CASSVDRDSIGTIYF

j_gene: TRBJ2-1
v_gene: TRBV27
d_gene: TRBD2
CDR3aa: CASSSIKRGAHNEQFF

j_gene: TRBJ2-5
v_gene: TRBV10-2
d_gene: TRBD2
CDR3aa: CASSWTSGGETQYF

j_gene: TRBJ2-1
v_gene: TRBV6-5
d_gene: TRBD2
CDR3aa: CASRPGLAAYNEQFF

j_gene: TRBJ1-2
v_gene: TRBV19
d_gene: .
CDR3aa: CASSSRQNYGYTF

j_gene: TRBJ1-1
v_gene: TRBV20-1
d_gene: .
CDR3aa: CSARFLKEAFF

j_gene: TRBJ2-6
v_gene: TRBV28
d_gene: TRBD1
CDR3aa: CASSSQGAVGYNVLTF

j_gene: TRBJ1-2
v_gene: TRBV27
d_gene: TRBD1
CDR3aa: CASSPDRGGFGYTF

j_gene: TRBJ1-2
v_gene: TRBV7-9
d_gene: .
CDR3aa: CASSLITSNGYTF

j_gene: TRBJ1-6
v_gene: TRBV28
d_gene: .
CDR3aa: CASSPDDSHYSPLHF

j_gene: TRBJ2-1
v_gene: TRBV7-6
d_gene: .
CDR3aa: CASSLSVEDGVQFF

j_gene: TRBJ1-2
v_gene: TRBV11-2
d_gene: TRBD1
CDR3aa: CASSLDFRDRAAGYTF

j_gene: TRBJ2-5
v_gene: TRBV28
d_gene: .
CDR3aa: CASSLYQGTETQYF

j_gene: TRBJ1-2
v_gene: TRBV29-1
d_gene: .
CDR3aa: CSVHGGVDGYTF

j_gene: TRBJ2-7
v_gene: TRBV2
d_gene: .
CDR3aa: CASNRQGPYEQYF

j_gene: TRBJ2-5
v_gene: TRBV2
d_gene: .
CDR3aa: CASSENELPQETQYF

j_gene: TRBJ2-7
v_gene: TRBV28
d_gene: TRBD2
CDR3aa: CASSLFTVGLAYEQYF

j_gene: TRBJ2-3
v_gene: TRBV5-6
d_gene: .
CDR3aa: CASSLLRTDTQYF

j_gene: TRBJ2-3
v_gene: TRBV6-5
d_gene: .
CDR3aa: CASSPGQYDTDTQYF

j_gene: TRBJ2-7
v_gene: TRBV28
d_gene: TRBD2
CDR3aa: CASIPGTSGGQPYEQYF

j_gene: TRBJ1-3
v_gene: TRBV2
d_gene: .
CDR3aa: CASSEQNSGNTIYF

j_gene: TRBJ2-7
v_gene: TRBV9
d_gene: TRBD2
CDR3aa: CASSVGGIGGSRTYEQYF

j_gene: TRBJ1-5
v_gene: TRBV11-2
d_gene: TRBD1
CDR3aa: CASSGDRAGNQPQHF

j_gene: TRBJ2-1
v_gene: TRBV7-2
d_gene: TRBD2
CDR3aa: CASSSLAVYNEQFF

j_gene: TRBJ2-7
v_gene: TRBV18
d_gene: .
CDR3aa: CASSFRRVQGEQYF

j_gene: TRBJ1-5
v_gene: TRBV19
d_gene: .
CDR3aa: CATHRQGPYSNQPQHF

j_gene: TRBJ2-5
v_gene: TRBV13
d_gene: .
CDR3aa: CASSLEGGETQYF

j_gene: TRBJ2-2
v_gene: TRBV19
d_gene: TRBD1
CDR3aa: CATTTGGYTGELFF

j_gene: TRBJ2-7
v_gene: TRBV10-2
d_gene: TRBD1
CDR3aa: CASSDRAGGTYEQYF

j_gene: TRBJ1-2
v_gene: TRBV7-9
d_gene: .
CDR3aa: CASSRESYGYTF

j_gene: TRBJ1-2
v_gene: TRBV28
d_gene: TRBD1
CDR3aa: CASSIDGTANYGYTF

j_gene: TRBJ2-2
v_gene: TRBV28
d_gene: TRBD1
CDR3aa: CASSPGWDRAMMNTGELFF

j_gene: TRBJ1-6
v_gene: TRBV18
d_gene: .
CDR3aa: CASSPPARGYSPLHF

j_gene: TRBJ1-4
v_gene: TRBV5-1
d_gene: .
CDR3aa: CASSPNPGEKLFF

j_gene: TRBJ2-3
v_gene: TRBV28
d_gene: TRBD1
CDR3aa: CASSLGTGAADTQYF

j_gene: TRBJ2-2
v_gene: TRBV6-1
d_gene: .
CDR3aa: CASRSRGNTGELFF

j_gene: TRBJ1-1
v_gene: TRBV28
d_gene: .
CDR3aa: CASSLGRNTEAFF

j_gene: TRBJ2-1
v_gene: TRBV6-1
d_gene: TRBD1
CDR3aa: CASNEGQGRNEQFF

j_gene: TRBJ2-7
v_gene: TRBV11-3
d_gene: TRBD1
CDR3aa: CASSLGTDYEQYF

j_gene: TRBJ1-5
v_gene: TRBV12-5
d_gene: .
CDR3aa: CASGLQHSNQPQHF

j_gene: TRBJ2-3
v_gene: TRBV29-1
d_gene: TRBD2
CDR3aa: CSVTGLAGGTDTQYF

j_gene: TRBJ2-3
v_gene: TRBV18
d_gene: .
CDR3aa: CASSPTSHTQYF

j_gene: TRBJ2-7
v_gene: TRBV5-1
d_gene: TRBD1
CDR3aa: CASSSNPGQGSYEQYF

j_gene: TRBJ1-4
v_gene: TRBV5-4
d_gene: .
CDR3aa: CASSLFKGEKLFF

j_gene: TRBJ2-1
v_gene: TRBV6-6
d_gene: .
CDR3aa: CASTYREYNEQFF